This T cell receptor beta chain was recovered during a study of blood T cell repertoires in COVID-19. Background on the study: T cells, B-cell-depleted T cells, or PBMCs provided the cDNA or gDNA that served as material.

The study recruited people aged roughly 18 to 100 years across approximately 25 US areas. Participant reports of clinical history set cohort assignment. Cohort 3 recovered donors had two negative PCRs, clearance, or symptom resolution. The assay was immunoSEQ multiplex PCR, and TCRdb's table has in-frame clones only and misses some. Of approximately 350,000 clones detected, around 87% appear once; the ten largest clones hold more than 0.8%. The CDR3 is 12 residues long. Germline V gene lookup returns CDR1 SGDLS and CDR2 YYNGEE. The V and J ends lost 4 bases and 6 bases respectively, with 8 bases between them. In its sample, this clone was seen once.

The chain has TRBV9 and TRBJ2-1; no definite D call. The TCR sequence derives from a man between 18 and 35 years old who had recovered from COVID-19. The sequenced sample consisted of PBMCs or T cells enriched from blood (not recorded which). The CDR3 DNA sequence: TGTGCCAGCAGCCCGTCCGGCAATGAGCAGTTCTTC. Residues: CASSPSGNEQFF.